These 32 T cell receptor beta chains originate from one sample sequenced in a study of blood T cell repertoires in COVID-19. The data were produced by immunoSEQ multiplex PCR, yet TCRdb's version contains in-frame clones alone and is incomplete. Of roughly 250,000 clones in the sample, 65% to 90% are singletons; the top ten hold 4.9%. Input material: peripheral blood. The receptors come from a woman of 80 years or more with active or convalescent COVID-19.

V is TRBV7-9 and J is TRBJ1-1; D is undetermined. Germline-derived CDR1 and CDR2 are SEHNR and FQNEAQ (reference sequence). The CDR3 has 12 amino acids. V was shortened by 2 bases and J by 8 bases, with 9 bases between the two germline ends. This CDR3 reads CASSLMGREAFF. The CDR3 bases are TGTGCCAGCAGCTTAATGGGCAGAGAAGCTTTCTTT.

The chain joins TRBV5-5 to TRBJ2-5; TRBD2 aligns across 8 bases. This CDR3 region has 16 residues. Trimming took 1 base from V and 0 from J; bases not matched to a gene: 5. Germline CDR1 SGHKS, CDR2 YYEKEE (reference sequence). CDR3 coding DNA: TGTGCCAGCAGCTTGTTTAGCGGGGCCCACCAAGAGACCCAGTACTTC. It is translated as CASSLFSGAHQETQYF.

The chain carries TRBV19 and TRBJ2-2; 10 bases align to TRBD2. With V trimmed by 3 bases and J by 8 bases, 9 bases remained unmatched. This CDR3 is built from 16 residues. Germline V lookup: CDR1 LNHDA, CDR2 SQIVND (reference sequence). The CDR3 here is CASSILALAGDGELFF. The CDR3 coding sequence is TGTGCCAGTAGTATTCTGGCGCTAGCGGGGGATGGGGAGCTGTTTTTT.

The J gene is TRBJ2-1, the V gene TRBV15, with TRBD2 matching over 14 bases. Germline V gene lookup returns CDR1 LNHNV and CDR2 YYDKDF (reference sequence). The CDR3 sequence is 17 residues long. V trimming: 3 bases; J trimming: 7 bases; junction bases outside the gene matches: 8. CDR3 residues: CATSRGTSGSFGNEQFF. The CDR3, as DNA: TGTGCCACCAGCAGGGGGACTAGCGGGAGTTTTGGGAATGAGCAGTTCTTC.

The CDR3 reads CATRTPGFSGNTIYF. In DNA form, the CDR3 reads TGTGCCACCCGTACCCCAGGGTTCTCTGGAAACACCATATATTTT. This sequence joins TRBV28 and TRBJ1-3; D might be TRBD1 (5 bases). The CDR3 runs 15 residues. Trimming stripped 10 bases from V and 0 bases from J, with 16 bases between. Germline loops: CDR1 MDHEN, CDR2 SYDVKM. The full variable domain, completed using reference TRBV28 and TRBJ1-3, is DVKVTQSSRYLVKRTGEKVFLECVQDMDHENMFWYRQDPGLGLRLIYFSYDVKMKEKGDIPEGYSVSREKKERFSLILESASTNQTSMYLCATRTPGFSGNTIYFGEGSWLTVV.

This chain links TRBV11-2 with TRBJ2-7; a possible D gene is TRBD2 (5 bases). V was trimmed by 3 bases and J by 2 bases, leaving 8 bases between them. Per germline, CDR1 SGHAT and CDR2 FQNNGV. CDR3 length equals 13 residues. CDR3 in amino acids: CASSFDGAYEQYF. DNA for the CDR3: TGTGCCAGCAGCTTCGACGGGGCCTACGAGCAGTACTTC.

DNA for the CDR3: TGTGCCAGCAGTGACCCCACTAGCGGGAAGGGGCGCGGGCAGTTCTTC. Protein: CASSDPTSGKGRGQFF. This chain uses TRBV6-4 with TRBJ2-1, with TRBD2 identical over 10 bases. The germline V gene has CDR1 MRHNA and CDR2 SNTAGT. The CDR3 is 16 residues long. J gave up 12 bases and V 2 bases, and 13 bases lay outside the gene matches.

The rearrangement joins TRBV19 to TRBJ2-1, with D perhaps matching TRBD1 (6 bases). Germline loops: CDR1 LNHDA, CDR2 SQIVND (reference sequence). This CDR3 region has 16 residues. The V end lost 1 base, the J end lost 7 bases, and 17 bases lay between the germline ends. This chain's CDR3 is CASSIAGRGILNEQFF. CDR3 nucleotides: TGTGCCAGTAGTATAGCTGGCAGGGGTATTCTTAATGAGCAGTTCTTC.

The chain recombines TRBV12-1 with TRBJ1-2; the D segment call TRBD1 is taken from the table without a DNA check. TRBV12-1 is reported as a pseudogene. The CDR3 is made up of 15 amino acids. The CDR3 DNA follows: TGTGCCAGCAGCTTACCGGGACAGGGGGATTATGGCTACACCTTC. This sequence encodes CASSLPGQGDYGYTF.

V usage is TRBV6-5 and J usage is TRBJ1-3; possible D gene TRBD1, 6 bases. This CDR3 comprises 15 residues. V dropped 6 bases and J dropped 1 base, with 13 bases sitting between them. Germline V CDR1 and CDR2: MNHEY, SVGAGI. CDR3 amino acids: CASSDDRYSGNTIYF. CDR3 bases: TGTGCCAGCAGCGACGACAGGTATTCTGGAAACACCATATATTTT.

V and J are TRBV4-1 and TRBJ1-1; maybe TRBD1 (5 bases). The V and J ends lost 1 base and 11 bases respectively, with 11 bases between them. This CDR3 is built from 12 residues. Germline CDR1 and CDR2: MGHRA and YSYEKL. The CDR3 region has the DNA TGCGCCAGCAGCCAAGCGGGGGGGTGGGCTTTCTTT. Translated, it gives CASSQAGGWAFF.

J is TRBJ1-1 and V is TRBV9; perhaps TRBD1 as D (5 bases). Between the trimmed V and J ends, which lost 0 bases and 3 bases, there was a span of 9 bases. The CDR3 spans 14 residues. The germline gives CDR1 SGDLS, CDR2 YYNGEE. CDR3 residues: CASSVEDTYTEAFF. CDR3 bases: TGTGCCAGCAGCGTAGAGGACACCTACACTGAAGCTTTCTTT.

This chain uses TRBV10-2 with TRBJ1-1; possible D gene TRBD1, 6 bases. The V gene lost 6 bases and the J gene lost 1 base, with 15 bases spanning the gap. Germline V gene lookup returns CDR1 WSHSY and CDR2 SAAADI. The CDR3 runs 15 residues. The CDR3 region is CASRTAGQKNTEAFF. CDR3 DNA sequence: TGCGCCAGCAGAACCGCAGGACAGAAGAACACTGAAGCTTTCTTT.

CDR3 sequence: CASSGGLAETGELFF. DNA for the CDR3: TGCGCCAGCAGCGGGGGACTAGCGGAAACCGGGGAGCTGTTTTTT. The chain carries TRBV5-1 and TRBJ2-2; 11 bases line up with TRBD2. CDR1 is SGHRS, CDR2 YFSETQ, per germline. CDR3 length equals 15 residues. Trimming at V came to 4 bases and at J to 5 bases, leaving 4 bases not matched to a gene.

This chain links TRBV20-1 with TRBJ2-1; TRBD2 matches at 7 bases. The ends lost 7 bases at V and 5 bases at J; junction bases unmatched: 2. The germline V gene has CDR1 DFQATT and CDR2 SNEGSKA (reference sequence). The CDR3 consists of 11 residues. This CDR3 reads CSVGRDNEQFF. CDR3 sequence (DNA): TGCAGTGTAGGGAGGGACAATGAGCAGTTCTTC.

CDR3 region: CASSENPSPGGRRENGYTF. CDR3 sequence (DNA): TGTGCCAGCAGTGAAAACCCCTCCCCAGGGGGCCGGAGAGAAAATGGCTACACCTTC. The chain has TRBV2 and TRBJ1-2; TRBD1 agrees at 8 bases. Germline V gene data show CDR1 as SNHLY and CDR2 as FYNNEI. V lost 2 bases, J lost 6 bases, and 20 bases stayed unmatched. This CDR3 region has 19 residues. Full variable domain (outside the CDR3, taken from reference TRBV2 and TRBJ1-2): EPEVTQTPSHQVTQMGQEVILRCVPISNHLYFYWYRQILGQKVEFLVSFYNNEISEKSEIFDDQFSVERPDGSNFTLKIRSTKLEDSAMYFCASSENPSPGGRRENGYTFGSGTRLTVV.

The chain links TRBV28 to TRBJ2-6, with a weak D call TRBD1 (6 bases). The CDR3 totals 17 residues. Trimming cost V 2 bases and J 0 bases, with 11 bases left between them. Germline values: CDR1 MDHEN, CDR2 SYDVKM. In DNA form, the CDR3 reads TGTGCCAGCAGTTTAGTAGGGGGAAACTCTGGGGCCAACGTCCTGACTTTC. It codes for CASSLVGGNSGANVLTF. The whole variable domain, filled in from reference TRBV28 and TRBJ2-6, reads DVKVTQSSRYLVKRTGEKVFLECVQDMDHENMFWYRQDPGLGLRLIYFSYDVKMKEKGDIPEGYSVSREKKERFSLILESASTNQTSMYLCASSLVGGNSGANVLTFGAGSRLTVL.

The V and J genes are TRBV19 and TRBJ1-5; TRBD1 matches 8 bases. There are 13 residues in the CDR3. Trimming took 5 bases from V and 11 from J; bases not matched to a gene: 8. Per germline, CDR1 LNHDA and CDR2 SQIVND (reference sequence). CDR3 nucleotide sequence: TGTGCCAGTAGTGTCGACAGGGGTAGCGCCCAGCATTTT. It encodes CASSVDRGSAQHF.

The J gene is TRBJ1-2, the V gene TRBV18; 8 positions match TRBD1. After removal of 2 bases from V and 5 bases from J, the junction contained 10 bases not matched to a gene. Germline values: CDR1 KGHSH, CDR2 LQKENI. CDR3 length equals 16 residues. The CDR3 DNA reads TGTGCCAGCTCACCAATACCGGACAGGGTGACTTATGGCTACACCTTC. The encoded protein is CASSPIPDRVTYGYTF.

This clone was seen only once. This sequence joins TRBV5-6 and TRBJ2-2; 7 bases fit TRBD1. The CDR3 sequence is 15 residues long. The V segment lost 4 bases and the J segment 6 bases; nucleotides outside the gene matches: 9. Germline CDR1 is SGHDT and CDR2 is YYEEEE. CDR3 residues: CASSGEPTGAGELFF. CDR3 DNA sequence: TGTGCCAGCAGCGGAGAGCCTACAGGGGCCGGGGAGCTGTTTTTT.

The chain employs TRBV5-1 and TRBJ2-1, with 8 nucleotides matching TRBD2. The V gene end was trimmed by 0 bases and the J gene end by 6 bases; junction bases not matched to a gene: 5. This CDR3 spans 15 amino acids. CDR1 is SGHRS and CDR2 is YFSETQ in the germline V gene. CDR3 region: CASSLGAGAANEQFF. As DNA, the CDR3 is TGCGCCAGCAGCTTGGGAGCGGGAGCGGCCAATGAGCAGTTCTTC.

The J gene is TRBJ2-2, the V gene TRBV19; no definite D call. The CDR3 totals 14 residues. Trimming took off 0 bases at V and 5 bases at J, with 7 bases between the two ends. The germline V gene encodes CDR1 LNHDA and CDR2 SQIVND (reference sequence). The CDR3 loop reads CASSIDRGTGELFF. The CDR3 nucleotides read TGTGCCAGTAGTATAGATCGCGGAACCGGGGAGCTGTTTTTT.

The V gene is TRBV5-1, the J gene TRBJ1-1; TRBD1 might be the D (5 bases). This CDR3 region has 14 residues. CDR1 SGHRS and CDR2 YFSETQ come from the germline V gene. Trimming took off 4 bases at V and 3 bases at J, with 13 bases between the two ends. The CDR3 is CASSAGTVHTEAFF. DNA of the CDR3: TGCGCCAGCAGCGCGGGGACGGTTCACACTGAAGCTTTCTTT.

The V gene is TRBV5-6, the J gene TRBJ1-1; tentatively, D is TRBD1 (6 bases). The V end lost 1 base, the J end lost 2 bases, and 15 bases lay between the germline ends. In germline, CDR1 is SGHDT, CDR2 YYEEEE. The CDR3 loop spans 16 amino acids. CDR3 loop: CASSLFWDTGNTEAFF. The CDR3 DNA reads TGTGCCAGCAGCTTGTTCTGGGACACGGGTAACACTGAAGCTTTCTTT.

CDR3 in amino acids: CASGRGPSYNEQFF. The CDR3 DNA is TGTGCCAGCGGACGGGGTCCCTCCTACAATGAGCAGTTCTTC. This chain joins TRBV6-4 and TRBJ2-1, with a tentative D call TRBD2 (5 bases). The CDR3 covers 14 residues. Germline V gene sequence: CDR1 MRHNA, CDR2 SNTAGT. Deletions cut 8 bases from V and 0 bases from J, with 11 bases between.

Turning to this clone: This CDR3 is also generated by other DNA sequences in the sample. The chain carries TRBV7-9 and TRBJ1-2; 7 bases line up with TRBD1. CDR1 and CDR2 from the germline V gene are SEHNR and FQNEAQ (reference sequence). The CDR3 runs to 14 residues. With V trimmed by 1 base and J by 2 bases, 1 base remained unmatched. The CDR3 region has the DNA TGTGCCAGCAGCTTAGAGACAGGGAACTATGGCTACACCTTC. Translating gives CASSLETGNYGYTF.

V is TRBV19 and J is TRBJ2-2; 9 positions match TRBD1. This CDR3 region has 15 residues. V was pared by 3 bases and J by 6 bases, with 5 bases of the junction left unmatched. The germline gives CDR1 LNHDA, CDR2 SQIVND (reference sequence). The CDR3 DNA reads TGTGCCAGTAGTATCACAGGGGGCGGATCCGGGGAGCTGTTTTTT. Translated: CASSITGGGSGELFF.

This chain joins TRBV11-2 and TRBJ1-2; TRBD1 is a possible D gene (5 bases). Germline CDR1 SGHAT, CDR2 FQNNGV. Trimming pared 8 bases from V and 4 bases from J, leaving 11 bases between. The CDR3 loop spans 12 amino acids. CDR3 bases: TGTGCCAGCGGGCGGGACGGCTATGGCTACACCTTC. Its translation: CASGRDGYGYTF. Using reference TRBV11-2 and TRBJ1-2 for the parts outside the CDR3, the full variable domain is EAGVAQSPRYKIIEKRQSVAFWCNPISGHATLYWYQQILGQGPKLLIQFQNNGVVDDSQLPKDRFSAERLKGVDSTLKIQPAKLEDSAVYLCASGRDGYGYTFGSGTRLTVV.

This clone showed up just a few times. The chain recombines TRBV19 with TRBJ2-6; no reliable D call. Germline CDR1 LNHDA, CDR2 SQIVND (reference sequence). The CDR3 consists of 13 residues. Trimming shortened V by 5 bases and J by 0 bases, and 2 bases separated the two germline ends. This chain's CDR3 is CASSLSGANVLTF. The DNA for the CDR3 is TGTGCCAGTAGTCTCTCTGGGGCCAACGTCCTGACTTTC.

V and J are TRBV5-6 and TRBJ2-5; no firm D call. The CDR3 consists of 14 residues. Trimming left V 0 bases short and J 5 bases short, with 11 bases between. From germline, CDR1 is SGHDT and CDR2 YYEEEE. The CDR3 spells CASSLGLNLETQYF. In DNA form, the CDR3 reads TGTGCCAGCAGCTTGGGTCTTAATTTGGAGACCCAGTACTTC.

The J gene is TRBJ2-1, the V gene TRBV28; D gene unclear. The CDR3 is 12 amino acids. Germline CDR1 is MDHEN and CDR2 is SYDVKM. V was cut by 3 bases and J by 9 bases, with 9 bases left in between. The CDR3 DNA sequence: TGTGCCAGCAGTTTTCTTGTGAGTGAGCAGTTCTTC. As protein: CASSFLVSEQFF.

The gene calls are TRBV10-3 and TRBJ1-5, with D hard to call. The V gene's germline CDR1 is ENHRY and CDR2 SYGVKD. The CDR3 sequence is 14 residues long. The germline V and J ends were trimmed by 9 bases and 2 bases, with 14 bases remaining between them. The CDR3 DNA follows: TGTGCCATTTCCCTGGATGCGGGCAATCAGCCCCAGCATTTT. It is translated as CAISLDAGNQPQHF.